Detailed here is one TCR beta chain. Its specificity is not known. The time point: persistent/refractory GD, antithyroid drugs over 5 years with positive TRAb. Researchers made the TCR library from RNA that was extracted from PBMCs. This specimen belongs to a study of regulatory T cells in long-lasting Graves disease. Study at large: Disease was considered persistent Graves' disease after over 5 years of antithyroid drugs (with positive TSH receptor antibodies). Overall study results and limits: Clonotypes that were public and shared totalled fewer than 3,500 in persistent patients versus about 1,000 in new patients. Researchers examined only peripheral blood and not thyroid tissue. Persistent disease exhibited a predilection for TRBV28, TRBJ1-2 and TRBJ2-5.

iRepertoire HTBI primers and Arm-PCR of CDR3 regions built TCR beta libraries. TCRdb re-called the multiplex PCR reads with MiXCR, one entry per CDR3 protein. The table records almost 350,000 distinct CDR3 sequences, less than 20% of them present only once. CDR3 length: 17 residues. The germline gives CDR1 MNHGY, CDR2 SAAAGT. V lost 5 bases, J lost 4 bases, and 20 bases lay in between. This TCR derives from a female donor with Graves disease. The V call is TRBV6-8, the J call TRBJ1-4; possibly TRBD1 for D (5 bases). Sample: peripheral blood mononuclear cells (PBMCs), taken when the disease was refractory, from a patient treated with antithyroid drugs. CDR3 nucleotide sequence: TGTGCCAGCAGTACCGGGACTGCGCGAGCTTATAATGAAAAACTGTTTTTT. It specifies CASSTGTARAYNEKLFF.